The T cell receptor beta chain under discussion was sequenced for a study of beta chain features in type 1 diabetes. Study summary: Healthy donors, compared against patients, showed similar age, gender and cell yields. Examination covered over 85,000,000 sorted cells spanning all samples.

Points from the study as a whole: Patients with Type 1 diabetes showed moderately but significantly shorter TCRB CDR3s in all four CD4+ subsets. Still unanswered here is whether HLA type influences TCRB rearrangement.

Note on this clone: Its antigen is as yet unknown. One end of the junction fails to match germline, which may point to a read error.

Sequencing targeted expressed TCRB transcripts, as all isolated RNA had been reverse transcribed. Sequencing used immunoSEQ multiplex PCR; TCRdb keeps in-frame clones, though not all of them. The table records about 260,000 clones, 68% of them present only once. The clonotype comes from a man under 40 in good health. The sequenced sample was naive CD4+ T cells from blood.

CDR3 region: CASSEYGTSGAHF. CDR3 nucleotide sequence: TGTGCCAGCAGTGAATATGGGACTAGCGGAGCACACTTC. The chain combines TRBV25-1 with TRBJ2-5, with 11 bases that match TRBD2. Germline V CDR1 and CDR2: MGHDK, SYGVNS. This CDR3 is built from 13 residues. The entire variable domain, with the rest obtained from reference TRBV25-1 and TRBJ2-5, is as follows: EADIYQTPRYLVIGTGKKITLECSQTMGHDKMYWYQQDPGMELHLIHYSYGVNSTEKGDLSSESTVSRIRTEHFPLTLESARPSHTSQYLCASSEYGTSGAHFGPGTRLLVL.